Listed here are 19 T cell receptor beta chains from one sample, sequenced in a study of blood T cell repertoires in COVID-19. Assay used: immunoSEQ multiplex PCR; TCRdb lists only in-frame clones, some missing. The data contain 250,000 to 350,000 clones, more than 75% of them singletons. The sequenced material came from peripheral blood. The receptors come from a woman in her forties or fifties who had recovered from COVID-19.

This chain links TRBV7-2 with TRBJ2-4, with 9 bases lining up with TRBD1. Germline-derived CDR1 and CDR2 are SGHTA and FQGNSA. Trimming removed 1 base from V and 5 bases from J; junction bases left unmatched: 0. The CDR3 loop spans 14 amino acids. The CDR3 DNA follows: TGTGCCAGCAGCTTAGGACAGGGGGAAAACATTCAGTACTTC. It codes for CASSLGQGENIQYF.

The chain is built from TRBV28 and TRBJ2-3; 8 bases agree with TRBD2. The junction had 5 bases not matched to a gene; V was cut back by 3 bases and J by 3 bases. The CDR3 totals 15 residues. Per the germline V gene, CDR1 is MDHEN and CDR2 is SYDVKM. The CDR3 sequence: CASSFSGRPTDTQYF. The CDR3 DNA reads as TGTGCCAGCAGTTTCAGCGGGAGACCGACAGATACGCAGTATTTT.

V and J are TRBV3-1 (or the pseudogene TRBV3-2) and TRBJ2-1, with D possibly being TRBD2 (5 bases). The CDR3 extends over 12 amino acids. With 4 bases removed from V and 7 bases from J, the gap between germline ends came to 8 bases. Germline values: CDR1 LGHDT, CDR2 YNNKEL (reference sequence). CDR3 bases: TGTGCCAGCAGCCCGGACTGGAATGAGCAGTTCTTC. It is translated as CASSPDWNEQFF.

This rearrangement joins TRBV11-3 to TRBJ2-7; 7 positions match TRBD1. Trimming removed 1 base from V and 5 bases from J; junction bases left unmatched: 14. CDR3 length equals 17 residues. The germline CDR1 and CDR2 sequences are SGHNT and YENEEA. CDR3 region: CASSLGRQQGTDHEQYF. The CDR3 DNA is TGTGCCAGCAGCTTAGGGCGGCAGCAGGGGACAGACCACGAGCAGTACTTC.

The rearrangement uses TRBV9 and TRBJ2-2, with D possibly being TRBD2 (7 bases). This CDR3 has 19 residues. Trimming took 4 bases from V and 0 from J, leaving 22 bases between them. Looked up from germline, CDR1 is SGDLS and CDR2 is YYNGEE. Here the CDR3 reads CASSPQLGGGRANTGELFF. As DNA, the CDR3 is TGTGCCAGCAGCCCACAGCTGGGGGGGGGCAGGGCGAACACCGGGGAGCTGTTTTTT.

This clone has a handful of counts. The chain carries TRBV18 and TRBJ1-5; the match to TRBD1 covers 7 bases. The CDR3 has 15 amino acids. The germline V gene has CDR1 KGHSH and CDR2 LQKENI. The trim removed 3 bases at V and 4 bases at J, leaving 6 bases unmatched. The CDR3 DNA is TGTGCCAGCTCACCGGGACAGTCGCGGAATCAGCCCCAGCATTTT. It yields the protein CASSPGQSRNQPQHF.

The chain uses TRBV5-1 and TRBJ1-5, with D tentatively TRBD1 (6 bases). Germline lookup yields CDR1 SGHRS and CDR2 YFSETQ. This CDR3 region has 14 residues. Trimming took off 5 bases at V and 7 bases at J, with 16 bases between the two ends. CDR3 in amino acids: CASSLTGTNQPQHF. The CDR3 nucleotides read TGCGCCAGCAGTTTAACAGGGACGAACCAGCCCCAGCATTTT.

This chain links TRBV7-9 with TRBJ1-4; TRBD1 matches 11 bases. The CDR3 has 17 residues. Germline lookup yields CDR1 SEHNR and CDR2 FQNEAQ (reference sequence). Trimming removed 8 bases from V and 3 bases from J; junction bases left unmatched: 11. The CDR3 loop reads CASAPRDRGEANEKLFF. The CDR3 DNA reads as TGTGCCAGCGCGCCCCGGGACAGGGGGGAAGCTAATGAAAAACTGTTTTTT.

The genes are TRBV11-2 and TRBJ1-4, with 8 bases aligning to TRBD1. Trimming took 5 bases from V and 7 from J; bases not matched to a gene: 6. Germline CDR1 reads SGHAT; CDR2 reads FQNNGV. The CDR3 totals 14 residues. CDR3: CASSPQGTGEKLFF. The CDR3 coding sequence is TGTGCCAGCAGCCCACAGGGGACAGGTGAAAAACTGTTTTTT.

The genes are TRBV28 and TRBJ2-4, with D perhaps matching TRBD2 (5 bases). Germline V gene sequence: CDR1 MDHEN, CDR2 SYDVKM. The CDR3 is 18 amino acids. The V end was cut by 5 bases, the J end by 0 bases, with 20 bases between. DNA of the CDR3: TGTGCCAGCAGTAGAAGGGAGAGACGCGATCTAGCCAAAAACATTCAGTACTTC. This gives the protein CASSRRERRDLAKNIQYF. Supplemented by reference TRBV28 and TRBJ2-4, the full variable domain reads DVKVTQSSRYLVKRTGEKVFLECVQDMDHENMFWYRQDPGLGLRLIYFSYDVKMKEKGDIPEGYSVSREKKERFSLILESASTNQTSMYLCASSRRERRDLAKNIQYFGAGTRLSVL.

The chain carries TRBV28 and TRBJ1-4, with 10 bases aligning to TRBD1. The CDR3 length is 15 residues. CDR1 is MDHEN and CDR2 is SYDVKM in the germline V gene. Losses at the gene ends were 6 bases for V and 3 bases for J; bases not matched to a gene: 4. This CDR3 reads CASRTGGEANEKLFF. For the CDR3, the DNA is TGTGCCAGCAGGACAGGGGGCGAGGCTAATGAAAAACTGTTTTTT.

This chain joins TRBV6-2 or TRBV6-3 and TRBJ1-2; 9 bases are shared with TRBD1. The CDR3 contains 14 residues. Germline assignment: CDR1 MNHEY and CDR2 SVGEGT. Unmatched junction bases numbered 5, after V lost 5 bases and J lost 4 bases. DNA of the CDR3: TGTGCCAGCAGTAGAACAGGGGGCGTCTATGGCTACACCTTC. Its translation: CASSRTGGVYGYTF.

DNA of the CDR3: TGCGCCAGCAGTAGACTGATTACAGATACGCAGTATTTT. Amino acids: CASSRLITDTQYF. The V call is TRBV10-2, the J call TRBJ2-3; the D is unclear. The V and J ends lost 5 bases and 3 bases respectively, with 9 bases between them. This CDR3 is 13 amino acids long. In germline, CDR1 is WSHSY, CDR2 SAAADI.

The CDR3 region is CASSLGTSLSYNEQFF. DNA for the CDR3: TGTGCCAGCAGCTTGGGAACTAGTCTTTCCTACAATGAGCAGTTCTTC. The V gene is TRBV5-4, the J gene TRBJ2-1, with TRBD2 as a possible D gene (5 bases). Trimming shortened V by 0 bases and J by 1 base, and 11 bases separated the two germline ends. The CDR3 runs 16 residues. Germline assignment: CDR1 SGHNT and CDR2 YYREEE (reference sequence).

The chain couples TRBV2 to TRBJ1-1; perhaps TRBD1 as D (6 bases). V was cut by 6 bases and J by 1 base, with 12 bases left in between. The CDR3 totals 14 residues. The germline V gene has CDR1 SNHLY and CDR2 FYNNEI. CDR3 DNA sequence: TGTGCCAGCAGATCCGGGACACAGAACACTGAAGCTTTCTTT. It yields the protein CASRSGTQNTEAFF.

This clone appeared a single time. This chain joins TRBV11-2 and TRBJ2-1; D gene uncertain. The CDR3 has 12 amino acids. V was trimmed by 1 base and J by 10 bases, leaving 8 bases between them. Germline CDR1 and CDR2: SGHAT and FQNNGV. Here the CDR3 DNA reads TGTGCCAGCAGCTTAGGTGTGGCAGAGCAGTTCTTC. Residues: CASSLGVAEQFF.

The chain joins TRBV5-6 to TRBJ1-6; a possible D gene is TRBD1 (5 bases). CDR3 length: 17 amino acids. Looked up from germline, CDR1 is SGHDT and CDR2 is YYEEEE. V shed 2 bases and J shed 4 bases, with 16 bases lying between them. The CDR3 reads CASSLFTHGGYNSPLHF. As DNA, the CDR3 is TGTGCCAGCAGCTTATTTACCCACGGGGGGTATAATTCACCCCTCCACTTT.

The V gene is TRBV30, the J gene TRBJ2-7, with D hard to call. This CDR3 is built from 11 residues. Germline V gene lookup returns CDR1 GTSNPN and CDR2 SVGIG (reference sequence). Trimming left V 2 bases short and J 4 bases short, with 6 bases between. The CDR3 DNA reads as TGTGCCTGGAGTAGCCGTTACGAGCAGTACTTC. Its protein product is CAWSSRYEQYF.

V and J are TRBV7-2 and TRBJ1-1, with D possibly matching TRBD1 (5 bases). In germline, CDR1 is SGHTA, CDR2 FQGNSA. The CDR3 totals 13 residues. Trimming shortened V by 2 bases and J by 4 bases, and 8 bases separated the two germline ends. CDR3: CASSLRRGTEAFF. As DNA, the CDR3 is TGTGCCAGCAGCTTACGTAGGGGCACTGAAGCTTTCTTT.